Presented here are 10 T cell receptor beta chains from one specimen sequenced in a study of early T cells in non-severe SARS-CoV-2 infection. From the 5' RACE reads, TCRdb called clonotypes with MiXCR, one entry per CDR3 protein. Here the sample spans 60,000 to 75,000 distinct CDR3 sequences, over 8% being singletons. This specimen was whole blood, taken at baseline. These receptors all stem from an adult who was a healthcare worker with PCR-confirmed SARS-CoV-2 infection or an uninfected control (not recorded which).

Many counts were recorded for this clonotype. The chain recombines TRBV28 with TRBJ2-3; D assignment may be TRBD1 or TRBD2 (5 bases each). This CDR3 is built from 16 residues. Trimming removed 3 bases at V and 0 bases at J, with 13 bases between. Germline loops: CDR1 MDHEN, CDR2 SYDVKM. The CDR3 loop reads CASSLPGPLSTDTQYF. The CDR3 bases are TGTGCCAGCAGTTTGCCGGGACCCCTTAGCACAGATACGCAGTATTTT.

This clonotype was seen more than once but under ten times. The CDR3 bases are TGCAGTGCTACAAAAACAGGGGGCGCCGCCGGGGAGCTGTTTTTT. This gives the protein CSATKTGGAAGELFF. The chain links TRBV20-1 to TRBJ2-2; TRBD1 matches 9 bases. Germline CDR1 DFQATT, CDR2 SNEGSKA (reference sequence). This CDR3 region has 15 residues. Trimming took 4 bases from V and 6 from J; bases not matched to a gene: 9.

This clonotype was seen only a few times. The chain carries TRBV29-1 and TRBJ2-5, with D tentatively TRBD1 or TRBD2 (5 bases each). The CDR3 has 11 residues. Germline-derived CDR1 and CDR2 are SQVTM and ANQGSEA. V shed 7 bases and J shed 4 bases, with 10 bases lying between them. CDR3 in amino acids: CSGGKAETQYF. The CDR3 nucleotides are TGCAGCGGGGGGAAGGCAGAGACCCAGTACTTC.

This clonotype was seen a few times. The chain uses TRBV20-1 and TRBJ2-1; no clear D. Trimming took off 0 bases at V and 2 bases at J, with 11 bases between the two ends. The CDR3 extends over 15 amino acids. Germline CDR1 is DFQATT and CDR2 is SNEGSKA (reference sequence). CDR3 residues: CSARDRRTTYNEQFF. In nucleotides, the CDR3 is TGCAGTGCTAGAGATCGGCGGACGACCTACAATGAGCAGTTCTTC.

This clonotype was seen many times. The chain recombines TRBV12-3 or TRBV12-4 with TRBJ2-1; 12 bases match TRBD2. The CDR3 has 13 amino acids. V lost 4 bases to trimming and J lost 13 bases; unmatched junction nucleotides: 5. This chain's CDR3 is CASSSSGRARQFF. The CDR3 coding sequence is TGTGCCAGCAGTTCTAGCGGGAGGGCCAGACAGTTCTTC.

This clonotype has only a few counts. CDR3 loop: CASSQSMGGAYEQYF. CDR3 coding DNA: TGTGCCAGCAGCCAAAGTATGGGGGGCGCGTACGAGCAGTACTTC. The rearrangement links TRBV3-1 to TRBJ2-7, with D perhaps assigned TRBD1 or TRBD2 (6 bases each). The CDR3 is 15 residues long. V lost 2 bases and J lost 4, with 15 bases in between. Per the germline V gene, CDR1 is LGHDT and CDR2 is YNNKEL (reference sequence).

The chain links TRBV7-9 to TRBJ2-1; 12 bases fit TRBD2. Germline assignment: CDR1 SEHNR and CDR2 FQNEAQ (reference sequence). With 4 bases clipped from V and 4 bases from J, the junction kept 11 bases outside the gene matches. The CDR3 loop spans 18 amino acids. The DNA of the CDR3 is TGTGCCAGCAGCTCAATGACTAGCGGGGGTATTGGGTACAATGAGCAGTTCTTC. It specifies CASSSMTSGGIGYNEQFF.

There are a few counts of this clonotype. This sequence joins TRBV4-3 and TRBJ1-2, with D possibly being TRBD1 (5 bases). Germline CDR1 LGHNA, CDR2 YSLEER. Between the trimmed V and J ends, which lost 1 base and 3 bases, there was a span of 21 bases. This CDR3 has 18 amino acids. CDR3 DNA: TGCGCCAGCAGCCAAGTCACTTGGGGCGGCGATCAGGACTATGGCTACACCTTC. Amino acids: CASSQVTWGGDQDYGYTF.

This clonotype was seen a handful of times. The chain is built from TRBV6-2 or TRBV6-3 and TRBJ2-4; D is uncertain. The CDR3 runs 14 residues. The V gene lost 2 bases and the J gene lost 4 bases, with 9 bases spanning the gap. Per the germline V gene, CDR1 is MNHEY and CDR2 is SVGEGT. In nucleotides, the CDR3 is TGTGCCAGCAGTTACGAGATCTCGAAAAACATTCAGTACTTC. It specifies CASSYEISKNIQYF.

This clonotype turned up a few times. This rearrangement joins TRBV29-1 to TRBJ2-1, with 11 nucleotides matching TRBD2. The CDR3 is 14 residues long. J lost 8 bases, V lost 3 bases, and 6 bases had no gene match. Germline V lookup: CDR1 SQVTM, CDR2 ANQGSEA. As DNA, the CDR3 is TGCAGCGTTGATAGCGGGAGGGCCTCCGATGAGCAGTTCTTC. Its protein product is CSVDSGRASDEQFF.